The present TCR beta chain was sequenced within a study of cytomegalovirus exposure and HLA in healthy donors. The overall study: Falling in the Caucasian-associated ancestry cluster were about 83% of a few hundred genotyped donors. Whole-study findings and limits: Reports described diagnosis of cytomegalovirus status by the classifier as highly specific and sensitive. Researchers reportedly found TCR beta sequences accurately predicted most subjects' HLA-A and HLA-B alleles.

It was with 60 Vbeta and 13 Jbeta primers that the PCR ran. Measured with immunoSEQ multiplex PCR; TCRdb has only the in-frame clones, and not every one. The sample lists around 20,000 clones, approximately 84% occurring once. Remarks on this clone: Antigen specificity is unknown.

The CDR3 is 14 amino acids. The V end was cut by 0 bases, the J end by 4 bases, with 9 bases between. In germline, CDR1 is MGHRA, CDR2 YSYEKL. V is TRBV4-1 and J is TRBJ1-2; D call uncertain. The source material was PBMCs. The source is a human donor in good health. The CDR3 loop reads CASSQESFGYGYTF. CDR3 DNA: TGCGCCAGCAGCCAAGAGAGTTTCGGCTATGGCTACACCTTC.